A selection of T cell receptor beta chains follows, all from one sample in a study of blood T cell repertoires in COVID-19. Repertoires were generated with immunoSEQ multiplex PCR, while TCRdb's copy carries only in-frame clones and drops some. This sample yields hundreds of thousands of clones, of which about nine tenths are seen a single time; about a tenth belongs to the top ten. Sequencing used PBMCs or T cells enriched from blood (not recorded which). These TCRs come from a woman aged 30 to 39 who had recovered from COVID-19. Both conserved end residues are part of each CDR3. The order of the fields is V gene, CDR3 protein.

V gene: TRBV7-3; CDR3 protein: CASSLTGDIYNSPLHF
V gene: TRBV30; CDR3 protein: CACTRGEGYTF
V gene: TRBV5-1; CDR3 protein: CASSLDPTGQGKQF
V gene: TRBV28; CDR3 protein: CASSYQGARGYTF
V gene: TRBV19; CDR3 protein: CASSNPGTLPRNIQYF
V gene: TRBV28; CDR3 protein: CATHGGTALNGYTF
V gene: TRBV4-3; CDR3 protein: CASSQGSAMGKGAGELFF
V gene: TRBV6-5; CDR3 protein: CASSSPGVSSGSAQYF
V gene: TRBV7-9; CDR3 protein: CASSLSQNSGELFF
V gene: TRBV5-6; CDR3 protein: CASTLKGEVYGYTF
V gene: TRBV6-5; CDR3 protein: CASSYSQQAQNSPLHF
V gene: TRBV6-1; CDR3 protein: CASSEAFSGQGHQPQHF
V gene: TRBV19; CDR3 protein: CASSIVLTDTQYF
V gene: TRBV7-6; CDR3 protein: CASSLGQFREKLFF
V gene: TRBV5-5; CDR3 protein: CASSLWDRNQPQHF
V gene: TRBV10-3; CDR3 protein: CAISESVYSSYNEQFF
V gene: TRBV2; CDR3 protein: CASSEFGRGSNHF
V gene: TRBV5-1; CDR3 protein: CASSPGQGGQPQHF
V gene: TRBV6-5; CDR3 protein: CAARQGASEQYF
V gene: TRBV19; CDR3 protein: CASSGARGHAYEQYF